A selection of T cell receptor beta chains follows, all from one sample in a study of T-cell reconstitution after alpha-beta-depleted transplantation in children. TCRdb re-derived calls from the PCR reads in MiXCR, one entry per CDR3 protein. The profile shows a few hundred thousand distinct CDR3 sequences, 10% of them singletons. The material sequenced was PBMCs from the stem cell graft donor, taken from the stem cell graft. These receptors all stem from a human donor who donated a stem cell graft to a child with acute lymphoblastic leukemia. CDR3s include the opening cysteine and the closing phenylalanine or tryptophan. Fields, in order: V gene, J gene, D gene, clone size, CDR3 protein, CDR3 DNA. D genes are given only for firm matches. The size of a clone is reported for some rows only, either as once, few or many, or as a class for expanded clones.

>TRBV6-2/TRBV6-3|TRBJ2-7|NA|few
CASRGLAREYEQYF
TGTGCCAGCAGGGGGTTGGCCAGGGAATACGAGCAGTACTTC
>TRBV5-5|TRBJ2-1|TRBD2|NA
CASSWGGGTYNEQFF
TGTGCCAGCAGCTGGGGCGGGGGGACCTACAATGAGCAGTTCTTC
>TRBV4-3|TRBJ2-7|TRBD2|NA
CASSRGLAGVKSSYEQYF
TGCGCCAGCAGCCGAGGGCTAGCGGGCGTTAAGAGCTCCTACGAGCAGTACTTC
>TRBV7-2|TRBJ2-7|TRBD2|few
CASSLSTSGSRYF
TGTGCCAGCAGCCTCTCGACTAGCGGGAGTCGGTACTTC
>TRBV20-1|TRBJ1-1|TRBD1|many
CSARPYIGTGQRVGGTEAFF
TGCAGTGCTAGGCCTTATATAGGGACAGGGCAGCGGGTAGGGGGCACTGAAGCTTTCTTT
>TRBV12-3/TRBV12-4|TRBJ2-1|TRBD1|NA
CASRIDRANEQFF
TGTGCCAGCAGGATCGACAGGGCGAATGAGCAGTTCTTC
>TRBV7-9|TRBJ2-7|TRBD1|NA
CASSPQGAGEQYF
TGTGCCAGCAGCCCCCAGGGGGCCGGCGAGCAGTACTTC
>TRBV4-1|TRBJ2-5|NA|many
CASSQALRDTARRYQETQYF
TGCGCCAGCAGCCAAGCCCTCCGGGACACGGCGAGGCGATACCAAGAGACCCAGTACTTC
>TRBV28|TRBJ2-1|NA|NA
CASSNPLRGSNNEQFF
TGTGCCAGCTCAAACCCCCTCAGGGGCTCAAACAATGAGCAGTTCTTC
>TRBV7-9|TRBJ2-5|TRBD1|NA
CASSLAQGVQETQYF
TGTGCCAGCAGCTTAGCGCAGGGGGTCCAGGAGACCCAGTACTTC
>TRBV27|TRBJ1-5|NA|NA
CASRKQGSNQPQHF
TGTGCCAGCAGGAAACAGGGTAGCAATCAGCCCCAGCATTTT
>TRBV12-3/TRBV12-4|TRBJ2-7|TRBD1|few
CASSKARDRRNYEQYF
TGTGCCAGCAGTAAAGCCCGGGACAGGAGAAACTACGAGCAGTACTTC
>TRBV7-3|TRBJ2-3|TRBD2|NA
CASSWGGSGRDTQYF
TGTGCCAGCAGCTGGGGCGGGAGCGGAAGAGATACGCAGTATTTT
>TRBV3-1|TRBJ1-2|NA|NA
CASSQLGDNYGYTF
TGTGCCAGCAGCCAACTCGGGGATAACTATGGCTACACCTTC
>TRBV4-3|TRBJ2-3|NA|many
CASSLGRNGGLKGVDTQYF
TGCGCCAGCAGCCTCGGTCGGAACGGAGGACTAAAGGGGGTCGATACGCAGTATTTT
>TRBV15|TRBJ1-3|NA|NA
CATSRGRGPNGNTIYF
TGTGCCACCAGCAGGGGTAGAGGCCCAAACGGAAACACCATATATTTT
>TRBV7-9|TRBJ1-2|TRBD1|NA
CASSFDRDGYGYTF
TGTGCCAGCAGCTTTGACAGGGACGGTTATGGCTACACCTTC
>TRBV12-3/TRBV12-4|TRBJ2-2|NA|few
CASSFVLAGELFF
TGTGCCAGCAGTTTCGTCTTGGCCGGGGAGCTGTTTTTT
>TRBV10-3|TRBJ2-2|NA|many
CAITGEYTGELFF
TGTGCCATCACCGGGGAGTACACCGGGGAGCTGTTTTTT
>TRBV7-2|TRBJ2-7|TRBD2|NA
CASSFRDYLYEQYF
TGTGCCAGCAGCTTCCGGGACTACCTCTACGAGCAGTACTTC
>TRBV6-4|TRBJ2-7|NA|few
CASSQRPRALAARGVAYEQYF
TGTGCCAGCAGCCAGCGGCCGAGAGCCTTAGCGGCGAGGGGGGTCGCCTACGAGCAGTACTTC
>TRBV7-9|TRBJ2-7|TRBD2|NA
CASSPRLAGGTYEQYF
TGTGCCAGCAGCCCGAGACTAGCGGGAGGGACCTACGAGCAGTACTTC
>TRBV9|TRBJ2-1|NA|few
CASSPPPGFHEQFF
TGTGCCAGCAGCCCTCCCCCAGGGTTCCATGAGCAGTTCTTC
>TRBV4-2|TRBJ2-1|TRBD2|NA
CASSRSGKAGYNEQFF
TGTGCCAGCAGCCGTAGCGGGAAGGCCGGTTACAATGAGCAGTTCTTC
>TRBV12-3/TRBV12-4|TRBJ1-1|TRBD1|many
CASSPRTGRQNTEAFF
TGTGCCAGCAGTCCACGGACAGGGCGGCAGAACACTGAAGCTTTCTTT
>TRBV20-1|TRBJ2-3|TRBD1|NA
CSARGPGQVGTDTQYF
TGCAGTGCTAGAGGTCCCGGACAGGTGGGCACAGATACGCAGTATTTT
>TRBV5-6|TRBJ1-5|NA|few
CASSLMGGDSNQPQHF
TGTGCCAGCAGCTTGATGGGCGGGGATAGCAATCAGCCCCAGCATTTT
>TRBV20-1|TRBJ2-3|NA|NA
CSARDTGTDLTDTQYF
TGCAGTGCTAGAGATACAGGCACCGACCTCACAGATACGCAGTATTTT